These 8 T cell receptor beta chains came from one sample sequenced in a study of blood T cell repertoires in COVID-19. Data came from immunoSEQ multiplex PCR; TCRdb stores just in-frame clones and leaves some out. The sample holds about 480,000 clones, 89% seen once. Sequencing used peripheral blood. These receptors were collected from a man younger than 30 with COVID-19, enrolled during active disease.

The gene calls are TRBV28 and TRBJ2-7; 11 bases align to TRBD2. The V gene's germline CDR1 is MDHEN and CDR2 SYDVKM. The CDR3 is 14 residues long. The junction had 5 bases not matched to a gene; V was cut back by 5 bases and J by 5 bases. The CDR3 is CASSHGTSGNEQYF. The CDR3 DNA is TGTGCCAGCAGTCACGGGACTAGCGGAAACGAGCAGTACTTC.

V usage is TRBV2 and J usage is TRBJ2-1; 7 bases match TRBD2. V shed 10 bases and J 10 bases; nucleotides not matched to a gene: 19. Germline V CDR1 and CDR2: SNHLY, FYNNEI. The CDR3 sequence is 15 residues long. CDR3 nucleotides: TGTGCCACCCAGCGAGGACTAGATCATGTCGAAGAGCAGTTCTTC. Encoded protein: CATQRGLDHVEEQFF.

The chain has TRBV7-9 and TRBJ1-6; D is unclear. Germline CDR1 reads SEHNR; CDR2 reads FQNEAQ (reference sequence). Trimming took off 3 bases at V and 8 bases at J, with 11 bases between the two ends. This CDR3 is 14 amino acids long. In nucleotides, the CDR3 is TGTGCCAGCAGCTTCCGCGACATTTATTCACCCCTCCACTTT. The encoded protein is CASSFRDIYSPLHF.

This sequence joins TRBV12-3 or TRBV12-4 and TRBJ2-7; weak D call: TRBD1 (5 bases). The CDR3 extends over 12 amino acids. Trimming took off 5 bases at V and 5 bases at J, with 10 bases between the two ends. In DNA, the CDR3 is TGTGCCAGCAGTGACCTCAGGGACGAGCAGTACTTC. It encodes CASSDLRDEQYF.

The rearrangement links TRBV11-1 to TRBJ1-1; TRBD1 matches 7 bases. The CDR3 runs 14 residues. Germline trimming cut 8 bases from V and 4 bases from J; bases unmatched to any gene: 10. CDR1 and CDR2 (germline): SGHAT, FQDESV (reference sequence). The CDR3 spells CASARPTGFTEAFF. The CDR3 DNA sequence: TGTGCCAGCGCACGACCGACAGGGTTCACTGAAGCTTTCTTT.

The chain recombines TRBV18 with TRBJ1-2, with 9 nucleotides matching TRBD1. CDR1 and CDR2 from the germline V gene are KGHSH and LQKENI. After removal of 7 bases from V and 2 bases from J, the junction contained 5 bases not matched to a gene. The CDR3 contains 14 residues. This CDR3 is CASFRTGANYGYTF. The CDR3 DNA is TGTGCCAGCTTCAGGACAGGGGCCAACTATGGCTACACCTTC.

This clone was seen just once. This rearrangement joins TRBV11-2 to TRBJ1-5; D is undetermined. Germline V gene sequence: CDR1 SGHAT, CDR2 FQNNGV. The germline V and J ends were trimmed by 1 base and 4 bases, with 11 bases remaining between them. CDR3 length: 15 residues. CDR3 in DNA: TGTGCCAGCAGCTTAGGAGGGTACGGGAATCAGCCCCAGCATTTT. Encoded protein: CASSLGGYGNQPQHF.

The chain is built from TRBV12-3 or TRBV12-4 and TRBJ2-2; D is possibly TRBD1 (5 bases). CDR3 length: 13 residues. Trimming cost V 6 bases and J 4 bases, with 9 bases left between them. The CDR3: CASRQQVTGELFF. In DNA form, the CDR3 reads TGTGCCAGCAGACAACAGGTCACCGGGGAGCTGTTTTTT.